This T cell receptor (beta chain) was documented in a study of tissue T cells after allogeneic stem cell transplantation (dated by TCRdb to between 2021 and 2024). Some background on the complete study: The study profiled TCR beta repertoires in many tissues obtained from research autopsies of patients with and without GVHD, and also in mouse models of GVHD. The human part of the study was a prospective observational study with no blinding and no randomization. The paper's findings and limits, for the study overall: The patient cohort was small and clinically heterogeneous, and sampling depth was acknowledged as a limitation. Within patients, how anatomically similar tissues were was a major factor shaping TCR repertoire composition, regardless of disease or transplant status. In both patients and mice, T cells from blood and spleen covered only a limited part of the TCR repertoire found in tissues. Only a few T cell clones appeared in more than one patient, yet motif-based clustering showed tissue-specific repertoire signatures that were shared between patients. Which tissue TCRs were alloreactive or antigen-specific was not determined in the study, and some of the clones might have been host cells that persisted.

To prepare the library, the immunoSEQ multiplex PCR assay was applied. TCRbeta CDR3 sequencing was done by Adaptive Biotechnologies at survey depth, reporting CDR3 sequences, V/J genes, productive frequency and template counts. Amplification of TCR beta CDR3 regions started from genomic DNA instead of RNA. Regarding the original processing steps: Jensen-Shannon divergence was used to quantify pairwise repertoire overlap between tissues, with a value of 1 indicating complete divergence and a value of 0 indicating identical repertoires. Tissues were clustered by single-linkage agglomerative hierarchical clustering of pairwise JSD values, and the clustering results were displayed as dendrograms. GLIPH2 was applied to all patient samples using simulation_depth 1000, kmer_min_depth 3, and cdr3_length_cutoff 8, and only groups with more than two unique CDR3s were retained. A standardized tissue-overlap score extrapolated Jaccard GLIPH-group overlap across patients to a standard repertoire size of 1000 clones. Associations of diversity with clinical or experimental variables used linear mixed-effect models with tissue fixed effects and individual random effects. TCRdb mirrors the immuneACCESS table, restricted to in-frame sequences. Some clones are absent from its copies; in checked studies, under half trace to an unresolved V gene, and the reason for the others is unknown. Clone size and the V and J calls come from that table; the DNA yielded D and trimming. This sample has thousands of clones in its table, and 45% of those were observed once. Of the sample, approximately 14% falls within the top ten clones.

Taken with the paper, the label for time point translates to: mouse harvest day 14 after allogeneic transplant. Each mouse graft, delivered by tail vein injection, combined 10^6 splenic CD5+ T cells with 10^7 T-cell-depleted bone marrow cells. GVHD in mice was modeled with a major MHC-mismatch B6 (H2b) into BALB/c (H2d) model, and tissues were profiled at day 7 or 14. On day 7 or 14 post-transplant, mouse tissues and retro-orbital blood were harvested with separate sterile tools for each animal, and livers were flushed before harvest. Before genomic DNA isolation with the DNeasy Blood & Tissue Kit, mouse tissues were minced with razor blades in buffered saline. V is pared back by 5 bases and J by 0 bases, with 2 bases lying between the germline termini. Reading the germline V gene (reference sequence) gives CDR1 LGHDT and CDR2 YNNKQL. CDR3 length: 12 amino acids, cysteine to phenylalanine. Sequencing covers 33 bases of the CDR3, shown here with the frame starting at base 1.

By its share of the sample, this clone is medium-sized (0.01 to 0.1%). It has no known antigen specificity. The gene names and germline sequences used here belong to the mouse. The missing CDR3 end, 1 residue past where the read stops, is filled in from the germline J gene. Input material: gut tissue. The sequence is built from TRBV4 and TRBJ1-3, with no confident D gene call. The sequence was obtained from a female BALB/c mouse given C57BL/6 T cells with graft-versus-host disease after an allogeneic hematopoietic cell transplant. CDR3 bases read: TGTGCCAGCAGCCATTCTGGAAATACGCTCTAT. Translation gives CASSHSGNTLY. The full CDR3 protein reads CASSHSGNTLYF.